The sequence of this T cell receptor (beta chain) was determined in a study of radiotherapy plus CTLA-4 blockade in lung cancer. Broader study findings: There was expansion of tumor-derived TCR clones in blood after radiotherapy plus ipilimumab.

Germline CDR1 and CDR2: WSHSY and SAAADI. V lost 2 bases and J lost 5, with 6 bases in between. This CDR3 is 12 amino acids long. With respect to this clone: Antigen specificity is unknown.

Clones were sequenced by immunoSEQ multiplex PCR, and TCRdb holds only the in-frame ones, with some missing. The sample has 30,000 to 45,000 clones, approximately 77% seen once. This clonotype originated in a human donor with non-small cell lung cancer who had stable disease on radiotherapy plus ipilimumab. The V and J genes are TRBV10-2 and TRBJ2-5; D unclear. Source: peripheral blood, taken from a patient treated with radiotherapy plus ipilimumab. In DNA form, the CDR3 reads TGCGCCAGCAGTGAGATCGGGGAGACCCAGTACTTC. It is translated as CASSEIGETQYF.